Reported below is one T cell receptor beta chain. This clone occurred a few times. Which antigen it targets is not known. Within one base of it there is no much larger clone, and no base qualities were kept. Whole blood was collected in K2EDTA tubes by collaborating institutions according to the institutions' own protocols. For TCRbeta analysis, collaborators shipped samples in one of three forms: frozen whole blood, isolated PBMCs, or DNA extracted from either of those sample types. The sample is drawn from a study of blood T cell repertoires in COVID-19 (TCRdb year 2020). Broadly, across the study: Samples covering the acute and convalescent phases of COVID-19 were provided by collaborators in the United States, Italy and Spain. The material from the prospective study consisted of cDNA or gDNA derived from T cells, B-cell-depleted T cells, or PBMCs. Deeply sampled blood TCRbeta repertoires from subjects exposed to, actively infected with, or recovered from COVID-19 were included in the dataset. The repertoires were made available in a free public database intended to serve as a resource for research on the immune response to SARS-CoV-2. Samples were obtained from the ongoing ImmuneRACE study (first 160 participants) and from 1,254 subjects provided by 6 global collaborators. Nearly every sample came with metadata listing a de-identified subject ID, COVID-19 status, age in years and sex. Where available, HLA class I and class II types were obtained from metadata supplied by the sample provider rather than from assay-based typing. On the study overall, not on this receptor specifically: How much clinical and demographic metadata was included differed by source and by participant, and the metadata was provided uncurated.

TCRbeta CDR3 regions were amplified from genomic DNA by means of the immunoSEQ Assay, a bias-controlled multiplex PCR. As for the authors' bioinformatics: Nucleated cell counts per sample were estimated from amplification of reference gene primers within the assay. To quantify the absolute abundance of each unique TCRbeta CDR3 rearrangement, sequence reads were collapsed and filtered. For each sample, productive Simpson clonality was calculated as the square root of Simpson's diversity index across productive rearrangements. This immuneACCESS table, as held by TCRdb, lists in-frame sequences with V and J called but not all clones. Of the missing ones, under half trace to an unresolved V gene in checked studies; the others have no known cause. Clone size and V and J calls were adopted from that table, with D and trimming inferred from the DNA. The sample table shows fewer than 250,000 clones, and approximately 80% are seen once. Roughly 6.7% of the sample is held by the ten biggest clonotypes.

The CDR3 contains 15 residues, cysteine and phenylalanine counted. The read is trimmed to its CDR3 DNA, 45 bases read in frame from base 1. V and J are trimmed by 5 bases and 2 bases, and the gene matches miss 4 bases of the junction. For CDR1 and CDR2, the germline V gene lists SGHTA and FQGNSA. Specimen: peripheral blood. This chain is built from TRBV7-2 and TRBJ2-2; the central 8 bases match TRBD2. The receptor comes from a man in his 60s with acute or convalescent COVID-19. The CDR3: CASSRSGANTGELFF. The bases read TGTGCCAGCAGCCGTAGCGGGGCCAACACCGGGGAGCTGTTTTTT.